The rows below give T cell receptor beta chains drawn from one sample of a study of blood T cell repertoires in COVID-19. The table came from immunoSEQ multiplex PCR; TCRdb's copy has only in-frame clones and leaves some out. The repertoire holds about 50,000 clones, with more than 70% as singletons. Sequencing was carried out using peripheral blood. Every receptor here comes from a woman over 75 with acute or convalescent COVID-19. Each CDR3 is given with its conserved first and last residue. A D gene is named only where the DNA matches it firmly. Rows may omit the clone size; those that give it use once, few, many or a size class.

TGTGCCAGCAGCCAAGATCCTACCATTCCCTATGGCTACACCTTC,CASSQDPTIPYGYTF,TRBV3-1/TRBV3-2,.,.,TRBJ1-2
TGTGCCAGCAGTACCTTCCGACAGGGGGGATTCTATGGCTACACCTTC,CASSTFRQGGFYGYTF,TRBV28,.,TRBD1,TRBJ1-2
TGTGCTAGTGGTTTGGTCTACGGGACAGCCTCGGCGAACACCGGGGAGCTGTTTTTT,CASGLVYGTASANTGELFF,TRBV12-5,.,TRBD1,TRBJ2-2
TGTGCCAGCAGGGGACTAGCGGGGGGGCCCAATGAGCAGTTCTTC,CASRGLAGGPNEQFF,TRBV2,few,TRBD2,TRBJ2-1
TGTGCCAGCAGCGTAGAAGCGCAGGGGATTGGGAAAACCGGGGAGCTGTTTTTT,CASSVEAQGIGKTGELFF,TRBV9,.,.,TRBJ2-2
TGTGCCTGGAGTGTGGGACTAGCGGGGCGGGCGGCCACAGATACGCAGTATTTT,CAWSVGLAGRAATDTQYF,TRBV30,.,TRBD2,TRBJ2-3
TGTGCCAGCAGCTTCGACAGGGGCACAGATACGCAGTATTTT,CASSFDRGTDTQYF,TRBV5-5,.,TRBD1,TRBJ2-3
TGTGCCAGTCACAGGGGGAGGGGAGTCACTGAAGCTTTCTTT,CASHRGRGVTEAFF,TRBV6-5,.,TRBD1,TRBJ1-1
TGTGCCAGCAGTCCTCTCAGGGTGGGGACCGGGGAGCTGTTTTTT,CASSPLRVGTGELFF,TRBV2,.,.,TRBJ2-2
TGTGCCAGCAGTTTGGGACTAGCGGGGCGCAATGAGCAGTTCTTC,CASSLGLAGRNEQFF,TRBV6-5,.,TRBD2,TRBJ2-1
TGTGCCAGCCGGGACAGGGCAGTGTGGGCTTTCTTT,CASRDRAVWAFF,TRBV28,.,TRBD1,TRBJ1-1
TGTGCCAGCAGTTTAGGACTGCGTTTTTATGGCTACACCTTC,CASSLGLRFYGYTF,TRBV28,once,.,TRBJ1-2
TGTGCCATCAGTGAGTCAAAAGGCCAGGGAATTGGCGAGCAGTACTTC,CAISESKGQGIGEQYF,TRBV10-3,.,.,TRBJ2-7
TGCGCCAGCAGATTTACAGGGGAGACTGAAGCTTTCTTT,CASRFTGETEAFF,TRBV5-1,.,TRBD1,TRBJ1-1
TGTGCCAGCAGCCAAAGGACTAGCGGGGGATCCTACAATGAGCAGTTCTTC,CASSQRTSGGSYNEQFF,TRBV3-1/TRBV3-2,.,TRBD2,TRBJ2-1
TGTGCCAGCAGCTTAGGTCCCAGTGAAGAGACCCAGTACTTC,CASSLGPSEETQYF,TRBV11-3,.,.,TRBJ2-5
TGTGCCAGCAGCCACAGCTGGGCTAGCGGGGGCCCAAATGAGCAGTTCTTC,CASSHSWASGGPNEQFF,TRBV3-1/TRBV3-2,.,TRBD2,TRBJ2-1
TGTGCCAGCAGTGAAGGATCCAGGGAACCTGGAAACACCATATATTTT,CASSEGSREPGNTIYF,TRBV6-1,.,.,TRBJ1-3
TGTGCCAGCAGTTGGGGGAGGGATCAGCCCCAGCATTTT,CASSWGRDQPQHF,TRBV28,.,.,TRBJ1-5
TGTGCCAGTGGAGAGCCCACTGGGGCCAACGTCCTGACTTTC,CASGEPTGANVLTF,TRBV3-1/TRBV3-2,once,.,TRBJ2-6
TGTGCCACCAGCAGAGCTAGCACAGATACGCAGTATTTT,CATSRASTDTQYF,TRBV15,few,.,TRBJ2-3
TGTGCCAGCAGACCCACTAGCGGGGGGGCGGAGACCCAGTACTTC,CASRPTSGGAETQYF,TRBV13,.,TRBD2,TRBJ2-5
TGCAGCGTGGAGGGGACAGGGACTCACTATGGCTACACCTTC,CSVEGTGTHYGYTF,TRBV29-1,.,TRBD1,TRBJ1-2
TGTGCCAGCAGTCAGGGGACAGGGAACTATGGCTACACCTTC,CASSQGTGNYGYTF,TRBV6-2/TRBV6-3,.,TRBD1,TRBJ1-2
TGTGCCAGCAGTTCCTTCAGGGACTACAGAGGGGCCAACGTCCTGACTTTC,CASSSFRDYRGANVLTF,TRBV6-2/TRBV6-3,.,TRBD2,TRBJ2-6
TGTGCCAGCAGTCCGACTAGCACAGATACGCAGTATTTT,CASSPTSTDTQYF,TRBV12-3/TRBV12-4,.,.,TRBJ2-3
TGTGCCAGTAGTTTCGCCTCCAGGGGGATGGGGCAGCCCCAGCATTTT,CASSFASRGMGQPQHF,TRBV19,.,TRBD1,TRBJ1-5
TGTGCCAGCAGCTTACCCCAGCACGGAGGGACTAGAGAGACCCAGTACTTC,CASSLPQHGGTRETQYF,TRBV7-9,few,TRBD2,TRBJ2-5
TGTGCCAGCAGCGGACAGGGGGCCACAGATACGCAGTATTTT,CASSGQGATDTQYF,TRBV5-4,.,TRBD1,TRBJ2-3
TGTGCCAGCATGCGGGGGGCGGGAGATACGCAGTATTTT,CASMRGAGDTQYF,TRBV6-5,once,TRBD2,TRBJ2-3
TGTGCCAGCAGCCCCAAGGACATTCTAGATGGCTACACCTTC,CASSPKDILDGYTF,TRBV5-4,.,.,TRBJ1-2
TGTGCCAGCAGCTTGGACAGGGGCACGGGGCCCCAGCATTTT,CASSLDRGTGPQHF,TRBV5-8,.,TRBD1,TRBJ1-5
TGTGCCAGCAGCCTGAGTTTCGTTTCTGGAAACACCATATATTTT,CASSLSFVSGNTIYF,TRBV7-6,few,.,TRBJ1-3
TGCAGTGCTCCGGGCTATGGCTACACCTTC,CSAPGYGYTF,TRBV20-1,.,.,TRBJ1-2
TGTGCCATCAACTCCGGACTAGCCTCTAGCACAGATACGCAGTATTTT,CAINSGLASSTDTQYF,TRBV10-3,.,TRBD2,TRBJ2-3
TGCGCCAGCAGCCAAGATTACGGCGCGGGGACCCAAGAGACCCAGTACTTC,CASSQDYGAGTQETQYF,TRBV4-1,.,.,TRBJ2-5
TGTGCCAGCAGCTTAAATCACCAGGGCAATAAAGCTTTCTTT,CASSLNHQGNKAFF,TRBV7-2,.,.,TRBJ1-1
TGTGCCAGCAGGGGGAGGCTAGCGTGGTCCCTCGAGCAGTACTTC,CASRGRLAWSLEQYF,TRBV6-5,once,.,TRBJ2-7
TGTGCCAGCAGCCGACGTAGAGGCCAGGAGACCCAGTACTTC,CASSRRRGQETQYF,TRBV13,.,.,TRBJ2-5
TGTGCCAGCAGCTCGCAGGGAGGGGCAAATGAGCAGTTCTTC,CASSSQGGANEQFF,TRBV11-3,.,TRBD2,TRBJ2-1
TGTGCCAGCAAGTCCAGTCCGAATGAAAAACTGTTTTTT,CASKSSPNEKLFF,TRBV2,.,.,TRBJ1-4